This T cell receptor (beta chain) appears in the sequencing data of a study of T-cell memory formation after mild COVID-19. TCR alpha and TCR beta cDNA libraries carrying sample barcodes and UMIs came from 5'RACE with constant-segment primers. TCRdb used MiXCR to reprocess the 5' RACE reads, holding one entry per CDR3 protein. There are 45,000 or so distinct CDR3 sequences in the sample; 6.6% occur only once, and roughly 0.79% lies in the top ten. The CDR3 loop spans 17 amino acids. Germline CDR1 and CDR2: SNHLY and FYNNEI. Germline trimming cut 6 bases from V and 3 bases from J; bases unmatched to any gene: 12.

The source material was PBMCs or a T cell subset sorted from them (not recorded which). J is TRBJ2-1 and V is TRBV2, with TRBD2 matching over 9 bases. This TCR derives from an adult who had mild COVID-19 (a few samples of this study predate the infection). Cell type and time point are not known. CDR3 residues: CASSLLAGADFYNEQFF. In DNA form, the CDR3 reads TGTGCCAGCAGCCTACTAGCGGGTGCTGACTTCTACAATGAGCAGTTCTTC.